Here is one T cell receptor beta chain with its context. Germline CDR1 and CDR2: SGHTA and FQGNSA. The CDR3 is 13 amino acids. With 4 bases clipped from V and 2 bases from J, the junction kept 2 bases outside the gene matches. Libraries were prepared by immunoSEQ multiplex PCR; TCRdb keeps only in-frame clonotypes and omits some of them. The data hold approximately 50,000 clones, with around 90% observed a single time. These data are taken from a study of T cell changes during pregnancy in multiple sclerosis. The sample consisted of peripheral blood, taken in the second trimester of pregnancy. The chain employs TRBV7-2 and TRBJ2-7; TRBD2 matches 7 bases. This receptor was identified in a female donor with multiple sclerosis, enrolled in a pregnancy study. The CDR3 DNA reads as TGTGCCAGCAGCTCAGGACTAGCCTACGAGCAGTACTTC. Translation gives CASSSGLAYEQYF.